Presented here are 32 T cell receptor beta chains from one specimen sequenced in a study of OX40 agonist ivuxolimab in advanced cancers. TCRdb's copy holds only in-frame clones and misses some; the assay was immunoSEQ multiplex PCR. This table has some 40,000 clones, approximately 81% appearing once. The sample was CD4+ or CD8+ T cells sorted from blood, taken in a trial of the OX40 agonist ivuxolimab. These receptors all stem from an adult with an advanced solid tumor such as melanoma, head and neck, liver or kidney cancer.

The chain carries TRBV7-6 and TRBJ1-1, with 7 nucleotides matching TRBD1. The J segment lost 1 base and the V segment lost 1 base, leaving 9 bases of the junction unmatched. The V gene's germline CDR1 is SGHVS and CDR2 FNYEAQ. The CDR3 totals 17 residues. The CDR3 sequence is CASSLVVPGTANTEAFF. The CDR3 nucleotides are TGTGCCAGCAGCTTAGTGGTTCCCGGGACAGCGAACACTGAAGCTTTCTTT.

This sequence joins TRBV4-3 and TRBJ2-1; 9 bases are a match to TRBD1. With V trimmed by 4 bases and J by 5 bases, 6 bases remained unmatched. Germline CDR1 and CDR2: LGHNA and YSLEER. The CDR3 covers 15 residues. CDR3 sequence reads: CASSPNRGLNNEQFF. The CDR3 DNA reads TGCGCCAGCAGCCCTAACAGGGGGCTGAACAATGAGCAGTTCTTC.

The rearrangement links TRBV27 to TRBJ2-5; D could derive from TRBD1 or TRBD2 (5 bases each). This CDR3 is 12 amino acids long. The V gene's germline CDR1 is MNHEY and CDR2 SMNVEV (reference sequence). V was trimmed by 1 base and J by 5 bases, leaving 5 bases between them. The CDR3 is CASSLWGETQYF. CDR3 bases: TGTGCCAGCAGTTTATGGGGGGAGACCCAGTACTTC.

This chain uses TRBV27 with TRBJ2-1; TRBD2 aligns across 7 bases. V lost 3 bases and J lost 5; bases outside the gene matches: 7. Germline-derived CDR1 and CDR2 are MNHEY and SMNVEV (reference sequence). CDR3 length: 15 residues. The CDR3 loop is CASSFGRARDNEQFF. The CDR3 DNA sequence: TGTGCCAGCAGTTTTGGGAGGGCCCGAGACAATGAGCAGTTCTTC.

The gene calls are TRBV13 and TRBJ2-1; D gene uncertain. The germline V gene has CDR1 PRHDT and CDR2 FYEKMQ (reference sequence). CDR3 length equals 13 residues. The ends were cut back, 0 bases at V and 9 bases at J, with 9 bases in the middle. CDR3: CASSLGSASEQFF. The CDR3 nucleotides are TGTGCCAGCAGCTTAGGCTCTGCCTCTGAGCAGTTCTTC.

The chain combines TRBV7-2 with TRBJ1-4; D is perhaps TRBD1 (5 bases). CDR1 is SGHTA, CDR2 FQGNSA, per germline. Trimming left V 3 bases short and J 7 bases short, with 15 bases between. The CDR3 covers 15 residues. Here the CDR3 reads CASSFKRGDTEKLFF. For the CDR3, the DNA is TGTGCCAGCAGCTTTAAGAGGGGCGATACTGAAAAACTGTTTTTT.

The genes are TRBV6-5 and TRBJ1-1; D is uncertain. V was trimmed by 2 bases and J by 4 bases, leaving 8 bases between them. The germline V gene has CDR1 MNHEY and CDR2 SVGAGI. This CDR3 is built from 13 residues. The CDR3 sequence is CASSYTLFTEAFF. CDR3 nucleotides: TGTGCCAGCAGTTACACCCTGTTCACTGAAGCTTTCTTT.

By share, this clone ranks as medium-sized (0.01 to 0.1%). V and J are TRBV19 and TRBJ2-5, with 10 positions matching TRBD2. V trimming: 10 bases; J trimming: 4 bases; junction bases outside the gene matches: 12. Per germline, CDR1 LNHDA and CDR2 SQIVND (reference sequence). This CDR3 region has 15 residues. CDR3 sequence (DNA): TGTGCCACGGGCCGGACTAGCGGAGGGCCAGAGACCCAGTACTTC. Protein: CATGRTSGGPETQYF.

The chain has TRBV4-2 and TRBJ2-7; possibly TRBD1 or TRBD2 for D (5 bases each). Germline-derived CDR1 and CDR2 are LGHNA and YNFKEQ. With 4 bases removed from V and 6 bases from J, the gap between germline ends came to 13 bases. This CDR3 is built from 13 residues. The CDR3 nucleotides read TGTGCCAGCAGCCCCGGGACCCCCGGCGAGCAGTACTTC. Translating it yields CASSPGTPGEQYF.

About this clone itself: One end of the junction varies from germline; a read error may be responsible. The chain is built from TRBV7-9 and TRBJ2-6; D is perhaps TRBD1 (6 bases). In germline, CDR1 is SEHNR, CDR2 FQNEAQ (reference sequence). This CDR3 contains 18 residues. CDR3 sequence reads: CASSSRTEKISRANVLTF. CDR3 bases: TGTGCCAGCAGCTCTAGGACAGAGAAAATCTCTAGGGCCAACGTCCTGACTTTC.

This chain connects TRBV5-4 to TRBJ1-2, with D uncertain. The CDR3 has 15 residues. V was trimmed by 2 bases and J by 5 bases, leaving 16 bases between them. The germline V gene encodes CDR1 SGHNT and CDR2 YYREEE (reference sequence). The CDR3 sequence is CASSFGTDNFYGYTF. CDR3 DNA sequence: TGTGCCAGCAGCTTTGGAACAGATAACTTTTATGGCTACACCTTC.

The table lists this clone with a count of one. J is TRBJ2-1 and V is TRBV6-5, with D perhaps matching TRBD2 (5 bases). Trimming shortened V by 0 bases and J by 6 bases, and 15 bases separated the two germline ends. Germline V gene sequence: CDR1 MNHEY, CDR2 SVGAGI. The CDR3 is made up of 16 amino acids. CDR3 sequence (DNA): TGTGCCAGCAGTTACTCGAGAATAGCGTGGGGCAATGAGCAGTTCTTC. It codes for CASSYSRIAWGNEQFF.

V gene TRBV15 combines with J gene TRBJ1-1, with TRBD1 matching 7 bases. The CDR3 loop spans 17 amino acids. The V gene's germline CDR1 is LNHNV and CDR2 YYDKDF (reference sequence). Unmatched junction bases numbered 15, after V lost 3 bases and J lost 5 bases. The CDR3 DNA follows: TGTGCCACCAGCAGGTCCCGTTGGACAGGAGGGGTGACTGAAGCTTTCTTT. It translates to CATSRSRWTGGVTEAFF.

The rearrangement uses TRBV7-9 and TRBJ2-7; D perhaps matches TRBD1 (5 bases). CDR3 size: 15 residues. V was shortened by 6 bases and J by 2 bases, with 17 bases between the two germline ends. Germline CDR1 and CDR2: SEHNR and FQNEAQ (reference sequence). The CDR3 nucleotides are TGTGCCAGCAGTCACCCATTGTCAGGGACCTACGAGCAGTACTTC. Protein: CASSHPLSGTYEQYF. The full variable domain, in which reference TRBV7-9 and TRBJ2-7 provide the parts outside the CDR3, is DTGVSQNPRHKITKRGQNVTFRCDPISEHNRLYWYRQTLGQGPEFLTYFQNEAQLEKSRLLSDRFSAERPKGSFSTLEIQRTEQGDSAMYLCASSHPLSGTYEQYFGPGTRLTVT.

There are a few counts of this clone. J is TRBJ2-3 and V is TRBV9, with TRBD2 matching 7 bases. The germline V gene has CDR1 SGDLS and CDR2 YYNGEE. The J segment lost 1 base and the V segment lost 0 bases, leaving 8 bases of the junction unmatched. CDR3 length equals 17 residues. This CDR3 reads CASSVELAPRGTDTQYF. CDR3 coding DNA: TGTGCCAGCAGCGTAGAACTAGCGCCACGGGGCACAGATACGCAGTATTTT. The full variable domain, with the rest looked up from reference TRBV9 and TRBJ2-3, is DSGVTQTPKHLITATGQRVTLRCSPRSGDLSVYWYQQSLDQGLQFLIQYYNGEERAKGNILERFSAQQFPDLHSELNLSSLELGDSALYFCASSVELAPRGTDTQYFGPGTRLTVL.

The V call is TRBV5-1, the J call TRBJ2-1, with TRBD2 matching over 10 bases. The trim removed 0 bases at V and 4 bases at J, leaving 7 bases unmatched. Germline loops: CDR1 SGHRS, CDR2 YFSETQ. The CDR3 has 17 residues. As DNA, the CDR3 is TGCGCCAGCAGCTTGGGCGGTAGCGGGGGGATTTACAATGAGCAGTTCTTC. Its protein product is CASSLGGSGGIYNEQFF.

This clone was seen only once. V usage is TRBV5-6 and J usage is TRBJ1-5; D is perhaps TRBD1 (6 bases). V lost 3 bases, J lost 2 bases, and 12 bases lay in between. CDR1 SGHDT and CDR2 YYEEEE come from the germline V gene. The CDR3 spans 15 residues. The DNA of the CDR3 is TGTGCCAGCAGCTGGGGGGGCAGGGGCAATCAGCCCCAGCATTTT. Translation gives CASSWGGRGNQPQHF. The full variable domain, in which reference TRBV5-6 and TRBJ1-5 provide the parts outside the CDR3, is DAGVTQSPTHLIKTRGQQVTLRCSPKSGHDTVSWYQQALGQGPQFIFQYYEEEERQRGNFPDRFSGHQFPNYSSELNVNALLLGDSALYLCASSWGGRGNQPQHFGDGTRLSIL.

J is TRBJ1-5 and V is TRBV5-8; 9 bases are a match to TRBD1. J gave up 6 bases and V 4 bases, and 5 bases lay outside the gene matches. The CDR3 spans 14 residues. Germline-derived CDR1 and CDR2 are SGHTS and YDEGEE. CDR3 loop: CASSLGQGTQPQHF. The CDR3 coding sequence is TGTGCCAGCAGCCTTGGACAGGGGACTCAGCCCCAGCATTTT.

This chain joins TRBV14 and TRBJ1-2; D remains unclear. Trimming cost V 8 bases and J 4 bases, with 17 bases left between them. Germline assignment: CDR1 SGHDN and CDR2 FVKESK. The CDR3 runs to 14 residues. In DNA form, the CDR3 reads TGTGCCAGCTCCCTGGAAGGTCAACTCTATGGCTACACCTTC. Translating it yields CASSLEGQLYGYTF.

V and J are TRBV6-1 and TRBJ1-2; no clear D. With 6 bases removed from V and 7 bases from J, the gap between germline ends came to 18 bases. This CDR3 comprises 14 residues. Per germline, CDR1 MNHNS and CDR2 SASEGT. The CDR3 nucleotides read TGTGCCAGCAGCCCTCGGGAGTTTGCCTCTGGCTACACCTTC. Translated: CASSPREFASGYTF.

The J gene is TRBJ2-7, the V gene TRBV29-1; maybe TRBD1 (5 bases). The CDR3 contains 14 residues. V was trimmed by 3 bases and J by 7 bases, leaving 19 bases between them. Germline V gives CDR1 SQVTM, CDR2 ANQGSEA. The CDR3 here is CSVDLLGDTMEQYF. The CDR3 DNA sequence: TGCAGCGTTGACCTTCTAGGGGATACTATGGAGCAGTACTTC.

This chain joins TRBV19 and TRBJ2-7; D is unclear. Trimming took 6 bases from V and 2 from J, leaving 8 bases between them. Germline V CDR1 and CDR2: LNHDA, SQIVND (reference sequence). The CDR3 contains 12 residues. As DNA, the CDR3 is TGTGCCAGTAGAGAGTCTCCCTACGAGCAGTACTTC. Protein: CASRESPYEQYF. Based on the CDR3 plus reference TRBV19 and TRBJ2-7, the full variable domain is DGGITQSPKYLFRKEGQNVTLSCEQNLNHDAMYWYRQDPGQGLRLIYYSQIVNDFQKGDIAEGYSVSREKKESFPLTVTSAQKNPTAFYLCASRESPYEQYFGPGTRLTVT.

The CDR3 loop reads CAWSGGEGSLEQYF. The CDR3 bases are TGTGCCTGGTCGGGGGGAGAAGGTTCCCTCGAGCAGTACTTC. The rearrangement joins TRBV30 to TRBJ2-7, with 7 bases lining up with TRBD2. Germline V gives CDR1 GTSNPN, CDR2 SVGIG (reference sequence). The CDR3 spans 14 residues. The V and J ends lost 5 bases and 6 bases, in that order; junction bases with no gene match: 13.

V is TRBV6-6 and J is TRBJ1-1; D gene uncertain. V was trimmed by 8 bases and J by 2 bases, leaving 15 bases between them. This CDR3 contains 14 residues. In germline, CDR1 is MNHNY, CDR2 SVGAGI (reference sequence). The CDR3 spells CASRSASVNTEAFF. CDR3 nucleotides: TGTGCCAGCCGTAGCGCCAGTGTTAACACTGAAGCTTTCTTT.

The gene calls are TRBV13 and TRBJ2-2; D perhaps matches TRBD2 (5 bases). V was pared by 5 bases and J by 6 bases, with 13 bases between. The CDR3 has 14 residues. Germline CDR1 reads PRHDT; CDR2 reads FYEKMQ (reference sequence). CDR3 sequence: CASSLGALPGELFF. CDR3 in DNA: TGTGCCAGCAGCCTGGGAGCGCTCCCCGGGGAGCTGTTTTTT.

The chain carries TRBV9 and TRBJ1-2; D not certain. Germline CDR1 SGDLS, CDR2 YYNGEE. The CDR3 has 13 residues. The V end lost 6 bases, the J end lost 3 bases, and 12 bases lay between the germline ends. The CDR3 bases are TGTGCCAGCACCGGACCTCTAGACTATGGCTACACCTTC. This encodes CASTGPLDYGYTF.

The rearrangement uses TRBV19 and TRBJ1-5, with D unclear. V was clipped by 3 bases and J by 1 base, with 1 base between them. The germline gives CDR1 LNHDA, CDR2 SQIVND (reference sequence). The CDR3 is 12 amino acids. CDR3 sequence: CASSMSNQPQHF. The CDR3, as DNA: TGTGCCAGTAGTATGAGCAATCAGCCCCAGCATTTT.

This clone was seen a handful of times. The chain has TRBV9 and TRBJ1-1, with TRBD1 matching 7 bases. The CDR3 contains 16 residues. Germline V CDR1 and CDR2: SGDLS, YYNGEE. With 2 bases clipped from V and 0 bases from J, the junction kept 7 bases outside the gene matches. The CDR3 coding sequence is TGTGCCAGCAGCGTTTCGGGACAGATGTTGAACACTGAAGCTTTCTTT. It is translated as CASSVSGQMLNTEAFF. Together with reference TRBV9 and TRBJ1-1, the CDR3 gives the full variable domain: DSGVTQTPKHLITATGQRVTLRCSPRSGDLSVYWYQQSLDQGLQFLIQYYNGEERAKGNILERFSAQQFPDLHSELNLSSLELGDSALYFCASSVSGQMLNTEAFFGQGTRLTVV.

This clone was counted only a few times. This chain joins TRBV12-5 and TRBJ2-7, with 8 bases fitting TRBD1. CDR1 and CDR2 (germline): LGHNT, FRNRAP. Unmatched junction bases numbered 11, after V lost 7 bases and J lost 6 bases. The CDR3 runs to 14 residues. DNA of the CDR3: TGTGCTAGTGCTCTGACAGGGGAATTCTTCGAGCAGTACTTC. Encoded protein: CASALTGEFFEQYF.

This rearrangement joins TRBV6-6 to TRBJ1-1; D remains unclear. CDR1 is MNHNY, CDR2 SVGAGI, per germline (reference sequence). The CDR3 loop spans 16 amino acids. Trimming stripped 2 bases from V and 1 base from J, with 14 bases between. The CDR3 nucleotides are TGTGCCAGCAGTTACGCCATAACGGGGAAGAACACTGAAGCTTTCTTT. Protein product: CASSYAITGKNTEAFF.

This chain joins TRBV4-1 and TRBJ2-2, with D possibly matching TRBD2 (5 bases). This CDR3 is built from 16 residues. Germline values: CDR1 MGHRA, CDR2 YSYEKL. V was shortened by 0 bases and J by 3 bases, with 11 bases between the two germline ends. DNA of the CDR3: TGCGCCAGCAGCCAAGACGGGCGGGTTGACACCGGGGAGCTGTTTTTT. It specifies CASSQDGRVDTGELFF.

The chain's CDR3 is CAWSASGRRLIYGYTF. The CDR3 DNA is TGTGCCTGGAGTGCATCGGGACGGAGACTTATCTATGGCTACACCTTC. The chain couples TRBV30 to TRBJ1-2, with a tentative D call TRBD1 (5 bases). CDR1 is GTSNPN, CDR2 SVGIG, per germline (reference sequence). The V gene lost 1 base and the J gene lost 4 bases, with 19 bases spanning the gap. The CDR3 loop spans 16 amino acids.